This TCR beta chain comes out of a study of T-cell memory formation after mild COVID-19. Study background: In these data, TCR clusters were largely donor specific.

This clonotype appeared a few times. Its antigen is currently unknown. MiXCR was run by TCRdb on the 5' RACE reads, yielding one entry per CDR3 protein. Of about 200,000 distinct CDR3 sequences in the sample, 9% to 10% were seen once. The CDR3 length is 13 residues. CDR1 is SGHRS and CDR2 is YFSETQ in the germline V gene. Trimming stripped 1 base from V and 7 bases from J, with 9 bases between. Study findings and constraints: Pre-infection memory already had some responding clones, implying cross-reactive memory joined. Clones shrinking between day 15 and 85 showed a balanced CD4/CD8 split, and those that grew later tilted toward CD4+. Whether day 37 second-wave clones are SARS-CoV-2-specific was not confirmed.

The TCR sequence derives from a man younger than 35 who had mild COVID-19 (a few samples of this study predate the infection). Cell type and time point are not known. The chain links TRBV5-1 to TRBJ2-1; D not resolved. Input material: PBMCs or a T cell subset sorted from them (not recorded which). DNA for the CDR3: TGCGCCAGCAGCTTGTATGTTGGAAATGAGCAGTTCTTC. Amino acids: CASSLYVGNEQFF.